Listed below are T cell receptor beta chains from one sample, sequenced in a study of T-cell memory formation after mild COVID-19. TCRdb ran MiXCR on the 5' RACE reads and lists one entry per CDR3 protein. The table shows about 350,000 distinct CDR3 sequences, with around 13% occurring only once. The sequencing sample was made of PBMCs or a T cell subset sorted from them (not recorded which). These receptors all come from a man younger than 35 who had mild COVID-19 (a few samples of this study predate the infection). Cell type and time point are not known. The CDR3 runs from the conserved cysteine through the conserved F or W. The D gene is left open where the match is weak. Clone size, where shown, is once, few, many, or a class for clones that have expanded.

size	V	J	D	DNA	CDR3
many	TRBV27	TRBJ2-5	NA	TGTGCCAGCAGTATCAGGGTGAGGGAGACCCAGTACTTC	CASSIRVRETQYF
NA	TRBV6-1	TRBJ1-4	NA	TGTGCCAGCAGTGCGACTGGCAGTCGGGAAAAACTGTTTTTT	CASSATGSREKLFF
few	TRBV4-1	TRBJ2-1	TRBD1	TGCGCCAGCAGCCAAGACCTCGGGACAGGGCAGTTCTTC	CASSQDLGTGQFF
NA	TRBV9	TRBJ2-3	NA	TGTGCCAGCAGCGTTATGGCCACAGGTGCTAGCACAGATACGCAGTATTTT	CASSVMATGASTDTQYF
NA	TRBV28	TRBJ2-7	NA	TGTGCCAGCAGTATAGCGGAAGGCGTCTACGAGCAGTACTTC	CASSIAEGVYEQYF
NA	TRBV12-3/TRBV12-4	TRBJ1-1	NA	TGTGCCAGCAGTTCTCCCTGGAGGGCTTTCTTT	CASSSPWRAFF
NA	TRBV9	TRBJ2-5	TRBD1	TGTGCCAGCAGCTCAATAACAGGGGGCGCGATTGAGACCCAGTACTTC	CASSSITGGAIETQYF
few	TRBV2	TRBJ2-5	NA	TGTGCCAGCACTGTTCGGGATCGGGAGACCCAGTACTTC	CASTVRDRETQYF
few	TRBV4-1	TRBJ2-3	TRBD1	TGCGCCAGCAGCCAAGGCTTACAGGGGTTGTCAGATACGCAGTATTTT	CASSQGLQGLSDTQYF
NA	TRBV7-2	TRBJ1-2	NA	TGTGCCAGCAGCACGGACAGTCGTGGCTACACCTTC	CASSTDSRGYTF
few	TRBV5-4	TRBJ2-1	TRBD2	TGTGCCAGCAGCTCCGGGGTAGCGGGGGCAAGTGAGCAGTTCTTC	CASSSGVAGASEQFF
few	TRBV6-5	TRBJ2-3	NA	TGTGCCAGCAGTTCCTCCGGAAATTTGGACACAGATACGCAGTATTTT	CASSSSGNLDTDTQYF
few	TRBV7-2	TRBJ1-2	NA	TGTGCCAGCAGCTTAGCGGCAGGGGATTATGGCTACACCTTC	CASSLAAGDYGYTF
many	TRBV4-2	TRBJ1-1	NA	TGTGCCAGCAGCCAAGATCGGGTAGGGAGGCTCACTGAAGCTTTCTTT	CASSQDRVGRLTEAFF
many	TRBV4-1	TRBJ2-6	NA	TGCGCCAGCAGCCAGCGACGGGCCGCCGGGGCCAACGTCCTGACTTTC	CASSQRRAAGANVLTF
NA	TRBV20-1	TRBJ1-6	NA	TGCAGTGCTTCCGAGGGCCCAGATACTTCACCCCTCCACTTT	CSASEGPDTSPLHF
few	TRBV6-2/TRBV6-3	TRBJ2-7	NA	TGTGCCAGCAGCCTCCACGACAGGATAGTCTACGAGCAGTACTTC	CASSLHDRIVYEQYF
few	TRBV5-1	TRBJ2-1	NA	TGCGCCAGCAGCCGGTCCCTAGCCCTATACAATGAGCAGTTCTTC	CASSRSLALYNEQFF
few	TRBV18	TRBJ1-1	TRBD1	TGTGCCAGCTCACCAAACGAGGCAGGGGGGACTGAAGCTTTCTTT	CASSPNEAGGTEAFF
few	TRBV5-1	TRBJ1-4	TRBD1	TGCGCCAGCAGCTTCGGTCTCAGGGGGCGTAATGAAAAACTGTTTTTT	CASSFGLRGRNEKLFF
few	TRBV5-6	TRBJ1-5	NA	TGTGCCAGCACGCAGGGCAATCAGCCCCAGCATTTT	CASTQGNQPQHF
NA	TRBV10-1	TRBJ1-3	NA	TGCGCCAGCAGTGAGTTGGCGGCTGGAAACACCATATATTTT	CASSELAAGNTIYF
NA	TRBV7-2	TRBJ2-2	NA	TGTGCCAGCAGCACAACTAGGTCGAACACCGGGGAGCTGTTTTTT	CASSTTRSNTGELFF
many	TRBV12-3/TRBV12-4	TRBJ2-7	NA	TGTGCCAGCAGCCTCGGCTCCTACGAGCAGTACTTC	CASSLGSYEQYF
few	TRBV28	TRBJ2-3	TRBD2	TGTGCCAGCAGTTTCCCATGGCGGGGGGGCACAGATACGCAGTATTTT	CASSFPWRGGTDTQYF
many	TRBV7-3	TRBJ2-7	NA	TGTGCCAGCAGCTTAACCCCCACCGCAGGGCCCTACGAGCAGTACTTC	CASSLTPTAGPYEQYF
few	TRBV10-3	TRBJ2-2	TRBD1	TGTGCCATCAGGGGACAGGGGGCGTACACCGGGGAGCTGTTTTTT	CAIRGQGAYTGELFF
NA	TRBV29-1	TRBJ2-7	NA	TGCAGCGTTGACACCGGCAGGAACGACGAGCAGTACTTC	CSVDTGRNDEQYF
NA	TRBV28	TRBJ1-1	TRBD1	TGTGCCAGCAGTATCTGGACAGGGGAAAAGGCTTTCTTT	CASSIWTGEKAFF
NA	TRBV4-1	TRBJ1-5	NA	TGCGCCAGCAGCCAACCGGGGAGCAATCAGCCCCAGCATTTT	CASSQPGSNQPQHF
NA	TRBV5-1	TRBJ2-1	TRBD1	TGCGCCAGCAGCTTGGGCGGACAGGACAATGAGCAGTTCTTC	CASSLGGQDNEQFF
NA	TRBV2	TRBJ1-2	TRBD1	TGTGCCAGCAGGCTCCCGGGACAGCTACTATCCTTC	CASRLPGQLLSF
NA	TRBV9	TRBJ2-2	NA	TGTGCCAGCAGCGTAGGGAGCGGCGGGGAGCTGTTTTTT	CASSVGSGGELFF
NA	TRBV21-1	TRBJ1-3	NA	TGTGCCAGCAGCGAACGCCTCCTCAGGGGACAAAACACCATATATTTT	CASSERLLRGQNTIYF
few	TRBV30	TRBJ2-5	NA	TGTGCCTGGAGTGCCGGGGCGGAGACCCAGTACTTC	CAWSAGAETQYF
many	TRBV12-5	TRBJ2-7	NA	TGTGCTAGTGGTTTGGCCCCGTCCGGGGACCTCCTCTCCTACGAGCAGTACTTC	CASGLAPSGDLLSYEQYF
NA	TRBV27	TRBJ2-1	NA	TGTGCCAGCAGTTTATCCCCGGGCCCCTACAATGAGCAGTTCTTC	CASSLSPGPYNEQFF
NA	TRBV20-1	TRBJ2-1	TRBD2	TGCAGTGCTAGAGTGCCTAGCGGGGGAGACAATGAGCAGTTCTTC	CSARVPSGGDNEQFF
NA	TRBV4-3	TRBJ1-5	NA	TGCGCCAGCAGCCAAGATGGACGGGGCCTAGGACCCCAGCATTTT	CASSQDGRGLGPQHF
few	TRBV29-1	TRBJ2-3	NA	TGCAGCGTTGAGGCTCCCACAGATACGCAGTATTTT	CSVEAPTDTQYF
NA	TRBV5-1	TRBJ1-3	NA	TGCGCCAGCAGCCTGACTGTAGGCACCCCAGGAAACACCATATATTTT	CASSLTVGTPGNTIYF
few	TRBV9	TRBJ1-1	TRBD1	TGTGCCAGCAGCGCCCCACAGGGACAGCTGAACACTGAAGCTTTCTTT	CASSAPQGQLNTEAFF
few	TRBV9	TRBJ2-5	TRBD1	TGTGCCAGCAGCACTTGGGACAGTCAAGAGACCCAGTACTTC	CASSTWDSQETQYF
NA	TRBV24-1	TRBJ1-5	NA	TGTGCCACCGCCAGGACGAGCAATCAGCCCCAGCATTTT	CATARTSNQPQHF
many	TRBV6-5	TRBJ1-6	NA	TGTGCCAGCAGTTACGGGGGGGTACCCCTCCACTTT	CASSYGGVPLHF
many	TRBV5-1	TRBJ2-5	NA	TGCGCCAGCAGCTTGGCGGGACACCAAGAGACCCAGTACTTC	CASSLAGHQETQYF
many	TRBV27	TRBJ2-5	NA	TGTGCCAGCAGTTTTTCGCAGACGGAGACCCAGTACTTC	CASSFSQTETQYF